The 25 T cell receptor beta chains in this list originate from one sample, sequenced in a study of metastatic and nonmetastatic thyroid tumors. The entire patient cohort was treatment-naive prior to thyroid surgery. TCRdb re-clonotyped the PCR reads via MiXCR. The repertoire includes approximately 35,000 clones, approximately 34% of them detected once, and roughly 22% sits in the top ten. The specimen sequenced was tumor tissue. All receptors come from a female donor with papillary thyroid cancer or a benign thyroid nodule (not recorded which). Some clones in this sample may be carry-over from other donors' samples.

J is TRBJ2-3 and V is TRBV11-1; 10 bases match TRBD2. CDR3 length equals 15 residues. Trimming took 2 bases from V and 5 from J; bases not matched to a gene: 4. Germline CDR1 is SGHAT and CDR2 is FQDESV (reference sequence). In DNA form, the CDR3 reads TGTGCCAGCAGCTTACTAGCGGGAGTGGGAGATACGCAGTATTTT. Translation: CASSLLAGVGDTQYF.

This chain links TRBV6-6 with TRBJ1-6, with D tentatively TRBD1 (5 bases). V was clipped by 2 bases and J by 9 bases, with 11 bases between them. In germline, CDR1 is MNHNY, CDR2 SVGAGI (reference sequence). The CDR3 is 14 amino acids. The CDR3 bases are TGTGCCAGCAGTTACGCCAGGGACGGTTCACCCCTCCACTTT. Translation gives CASSYARDGSPLHF.

This clone has just a few counts. The rearrangement joins TRBV20-1 to TRBJ2-1, with D tentatively TRBD1 (6 bases). CDR1 is DFQATT, CDR2 SNEGSKA, per germline (reference sequence). CDR3 length: 17 residues. Trimming took off 0 bases at V and 0 bases at J, with 15 bases between the two ends. DNA of the CDR3: TGCAGTGCTAGAGATCAGCGTAGGGGGAGCTCCTACAATGAGCAGTTCTTC. Encoded protein: CSARDQRRGSSYNEQFF.

The chain is built from TRBV30 and TRBJ2-2, with a possible D match to TRBD2 (6 bases). Between the trimmed V and J ends, which lost 3 bases and 1 base, there was a span of 15 bases. The CDR3 consists of 16 residues. Germline CDR1 reads GTSNPN; CDR2 reads SVGIG (reference sequence). The CDR3 sequence: CAWRREVGGNTGELFF. CDR3 nucleotides: TGTGCCTGGAGGAGGGAGGTGGGGGGGAACACCGGGGAGCTGTTTTTT.

This chain uses TRBV4-1 with TRBJ1-3; D perhaps matches TRBD1 (6 bases). The V end lost 0 bases, the J end lost 0 bases, and 15 bases lay between the germline ends. Germline CDR1 is MGHRA and CDR2 is YSYEKL. This CDR3 comprises 18 residues. The CDR3 nucleotides are TGCGCCAGCAGCCAAGATAGAGTGGGGGCTCTCTCTGGAAACACCATATATTTT. Translated, it gives CASSQDRVGALSGNTIYF.

V is TRBV7-2 and J is TRBJ2-7, with a tentative D call TRBD2 (5 bases). V lost 5 bases and J 4 bases, leaving 18 bases between the germline ends. The CDR3 consists of 15 residues. The germline CDR1 and CDR2 sequences are SGHTA and FQGNSA. The CDR3 protein is CASSPGGAGGYEQYF. CDR3 bases: TGTGCCAGCAGCCCCGGAGGCGCGGGTGGGTACGAGCAGTACTTC.

This clone came up a few times. V usage is TRBV20-1 and J usage is TRBJ2-7; no definite D call. V shed 1 base and J shed 9 bases, with 10 bases lying between them. CDR3 length: 11 residues. The V gene's germline CDR1 is DFQATT and CDR2 SNEGSKA (reference sequence). The CDR3 DNA reads TGCAGTGCTAGAGGAGTTTTGTGGCAGTACTTC. Protein: CSARGVLWQYF.

CDR3 DNA: TGTGCCAGTAGTGCCAAAATCGTAGGTCACGAGCAGTACTTC. It codes for CASSAKIVGHEQYF. This chain connects TRBV19 to TRBJ2-7; no definite D call. Germline CDR1 LNHDA, CDR2 SQIVND (reference sequence). The CDR3 is 14 amino acids. The germline V and J ends were trimmed by 5 bases and 5 bases, with 16 bases remaining between them.

Only a few counts were recorded for this clone. V usage is TRBV27 and J usage is TRBJ2-3, with D unresolved. The CDR3 runs to 14 residues. V was cut by 0 bases and J by 2 bases, with 6 bases left in between. Germline V gene lookup returns CDR1 MNHEY and CDR2 SMNVEV (reference sequence). CDR3 in DNA: TGTGCCAGCAGTTTATCGGGCAACACAGATACGCAGTATTTT. Protein sequence: CASSLSGNTDTQYF.

This clone was counted ten times or more. The V call is TRBV27, the J call TRBJ2-7; 7 nucleotides agree with TRBD1. The CDR3 has 14 residues. CDR1 is MNHEY and CDR2 is SMNVEV in the germline V gene (reference sequence). V lost 7 bases, J lost 2 bases, and 8 bases stayed unmatched. CDR3 in DNA: TGTGCCAGCAACTTAAGACAGGGCCCCTACGAGCAGTACTTC. Encoded protein: CASNLRQGPYEQYF.

This clone was recorded a few times. This chain links TRBV12-3 or TRBV12-4 with TRBJ2-7, with no clear D. V lost 1 base to trimming and J lost 6 bases, with 13 bases between them. The CDR3 consists of 14 residues. The CDR3 DNA sequence: TGTGCCAGCAGTTTAGAGCCAGCCCCCCGCGAGCAGTACTTC. Translated: CASSLEPAPREQYF.

The rearrangement links TRBV30 to TRBJ2-3, with TRBD2 matching 8 bases. CDR3 size: 14 residues. Per germline, CDR1 GTSNPN and CDR2 SVGIG (reference sequence). J gave up 6 bases and V 0 bases, and 5 bases lay outside the gene matches. CDR3 nucleotide sequence: TGTGCCTGGAGTGTCGGGCGGGAGGCCGATACGCAGTATTTT. It encodes CAWSVGREADTQYF.

This clone appeared a few times. The rearrangement uses TRBV6-1 and TRBJ2-7; perhaps TRBD1 as D (6 bases). Germline V gives CDR1 MNHNS, CDR2 SASEGT. CDR3 length equals 15 residues. Trimming removed 6 bases from V and 5 bases from J, with 20 bases in between. This chain's CDR3 is CASRGHPQGIHEQYF. In nucleotides, the CDR3 is TGTGCCAGCAGGGGACATCCACAAGGAATCCACGAGCAGTACTTC.

The chain combines TRBV3-1 with TRBJ1-2; D is uncertain. The CDR3 covers 13 residues. Trimming took off 2 bases at V and 4 bases at J, with 8 bases between the two ends. The V gene's germline CDR1 is LGHDT and CDR2 YNNKEL (reference sequence). CDR3 in DNA: TGTGCCAGCAGCCAATCAGAGGCCTATGGCTACACCTTC. It specifies CASSQSEAYGYTF.

The sample holds a few counts of this clone. The chain couples TRBV6-5 to TRBJ1-3; D might be TRBD1 (5 bases). CDR1 and CDR2 (germline): MNHEY, SVGAGI. This CDR3 has 16 residues. V gave up 0 bases and J gave up 4 bases, with 13 bases separating them. Here the CDR3 DNA reads TGTGCCAGCAGTTACTCAGCAGGGCAGGAAGGAAACACCATATATTTT. It specifies CASSYSAGQEGNTIYF.

The chain has TRBV28 and TRBJ2-7, with D perhaps being TRBD1 or TRBD2 (5 bases each). The CDR3 covers 12 residues. Germline CDR1 is MDHEN and CDR2 is SYDVKM. V lost 7 bases and J 7 bases, leaving 14 bases between the germline ends. The CDR3 spells CASTRDVWEQYF. CDR3 nucleotide sequence: TGTGCCAGCACCCGGGACGTCTGGGAGCAGTACTTC.

The chain combines TRBV30 with TRBJ1-2; D unclear. The length of the CDR3 is 12 residues. Germline CDR1 is GTSNPN and CDR2 is SVGIG (reference sequence). Deletions cut 4 bases from V and 5 bases from J, with 11 bases between. The CDR3 region has the DNA TGTGCCTGGATAGAAGCATCGTATGGCTACACCTTC. Protein sequence: CAWIEASYGYTF. The whole variable domain, filled in from reference TRBV30 and TRBJ1-2, reads SQTIHQWPATLVQPVGSPLSLECTVEGTSNPNLYWYRQAAGRGLQLLFYSVGIGQISSEVPQNLSASRPQDRQFILSSKKLLLSDSGFYLCAWIEASYGYTFGSGTRLTVV.

This chain joins TRBV4-1 and TRBJ2-7; possible D gene TRBD2, 5 bases. The CDR3 loop spans 12 amino acids. The ends were cut back, 3 bases at V and 5 bases at J, with 8 bases in the middle. The V gene's germline CDR1 is MGHRA and CDR2 YSYEKL. DNA for the CDR3: TGCGCCAGCAGCCAGGACGGGGACGAGCAGTACTTC. It specifies CASSQDGDEQYF.

A word on this clone: With a much larger clone just one base away, this may be a read error. The rearrangement links TRBV7-6 to TRBJ2-1; TRBD2 agrees at 11 bases. The CDR3 length is 18 residues. CDR1 and CDR2 from the germline V gene are SGHVS and FNYEAQ. V was pared by 1 base and J by 0 bases, with 5 bases of the junction left unmatched. The CDR3 sequence: CASSLVTSGGSSYNEQFF. CDR3 DNA: TGTGCCAGCAGCTTAGTCACTAGCGGGGGTAGCTCCTACAATGAGCAGTTCTTC.

This clone was seen only once. One end of the junction varies from germline; a read error may be responsible. This rearrangement joins TRBV5-1 to TRBJ1-2; tentatively, D is TRBD1 (6 bases). Germline CDR1 reads SGHRS; CDR2 reads YFSETQ. The CDR3 runs to 15 residues. CDR3 amino acids: CASILGGAGPYGYTF. As DNA, the CDR3 is TGCGCCAGCATCTTGGGGGGGGCAGGACCTTATGGCTACACCTTC.

The chain's CDR3 is CASSHGGAPSSYNEQFF. Here the CDR3 DNA reads TGTGCCAGCAGCCATGGGGGGGCACCAAGCTCCTACAATGAGCAGTTCTTC. V gene TRBV28 combines with J gene TRBJ2-1; weak D call: TRBD2 (7 bases). The CDR3 runs to 17 residues. The V gene lost 6 bases and the J gene lost 0 bases, with 18 bases spanning the gap. Germline V CDR1 and CDR2: MDHEN, SYDVKM. The entire variable domain, with the rest obtained from reference TRBV28 and TRBJ2-1, is as follows: DVKVTQSSRYLVKRTGEKVFLECVQDMDHENMFWYRQDPGLGLRLIYFSYDVKMKEKGDIPEGYSVSREKKERFSLILESASTNQTSMYLCASSHGGAPSSYNEQFFGPGTRLTVL.

This clone has just a few counts. The CDR3 DNA reads as TGTGCCATCATACGGGACGGGGACTACGAGCAGTACTTC. Protein product: CAIIRDGDYEQYF. The chain uses TRBV10-3 and TRBJ2-7, with D possibly called TRBD1 or TRBD2 (5 bases each). Germline V gives CDR1 ENHRY, CDR2 SYGVKD. V lost 7 bases to trimming and J lost 3 bases, with 13 bases between them. The length of the CDR3 is 13 residues.

J is TRBJ2-3 and V is TRBV5-1, with a possible D match to TRBD2 (5 bases). The CDR3 has 16 amino acids. V lost 1 base and J lost 4, with 16 bases in between. Germline CDR1 SGHRS, CDR2 YFSETQ. The CDR3 nucleotides are TGCGCCAGCAGCTTGTGGGGTAGCGAGGAGGCAGATACGCAGTATTTT. Its translation: CASSLWGSEEADTQYF.

This clone has just a few counts. The chain joins TRBV2 to TRBJ2-2, with no clear D. There are 13 residues in the CDR3. Germline CDR1 reads SNHLY; CDR2 reads FYNNEI. The ends were cut back, 1 base at V and 5 bases at J, with 5 bases in the middle. The CDR3 DNA reads as TGTGCCAGCAGTGAAGGCCGAACCGGGGAGCTGTTTTTT. As protein: CASSEGRTGELFF.

In DNA, the CDR3 is TGCGCCAGCAGCTTGGCTAGCGGGAGTACAGATACGCAGTATTTT. Translating gives CASSLASGSTDTQYF. The V call is TRBV5-1, the J call TRBJ2-3, with TRBD2 matching over 10 bases. Germline V CDR1 and CDR2: SGHRS, YFSETQ. The length of the CDR3 is 15 residues. With V trimmed by 0 bases and J by 3 bases, 1 base remained unmatched. The full variable domain, rest sourced from reference TRBV5-1 and TRBJ2-3, is KAGVTQTPRYLIKTRGQQVTLSCSPISGHRSVSWYQQTPGQGLQFLFEYFSETQRNKGNFPGRFSGRQFSNSRSEMNVSTLELGDSALYLCASSLASGSTDTQYFGPGTRLTVL.